The 19 T cell receptor beta chains below were found in one sample sequenced in a study of OX40 agonist ivuxolimab in advanced cancers. Some clones are missing from TCRdb's copy, which holds only in-frame ones; the method was immunoSEQ multiplex PCR. The repertoire holds fewer than 45,000 clones, about nine tenths seen once, with about 5.5% in the top ten. Sequenced here: CD4+ or CD8+ T cells sorted from blood, sampled in a trial of the OX40 agonist ivuxolimab. The receptors here all came from an adult with an advanced solid tumor such as melanoma, head and neck, liver or kidney cancer.

This chain uses TRBV7-8 with TRBJ2-7; tentative D call: TRBD2 (6 bases). This CDR3 spans 14 amino acids. Germline CDR1 reads SGHVS; CDR2 reads FQNEAQ. Trimming left V 2 bases short and J 6 bases short, with 14 bases between. CDR3 in DNA: TGTGCCAGCAGCTTATCCCGGGAGTCCCGCGAGCAGTACTTC. It is translated as CASSLSRESREQYF. Full variable domain (remainder filled in from reference TRBV7-8 and TRBJ2-7): GAGVSQSPRYKVAKRGQDVALRCDPISGHVSLFWYQQALGQGPEFLTYFQNEAQLDKSGLPSDRFFAERPEGSVSTLKIQRTQQEDSAVYLCASSLSRESREQYFGPGTRLTVT.

This clone was observed once. The chain has TRBV7-2 and TRBJ2-1; D unresolved. V was shortened by 0 bases and J by 5 bases, with 8 bases between the two germline ends. Germline values: CDR1 SGHTA, CDR2 FQGNSA. This CDR3 is 14 amino acids long. CDR3 loop: CASSLATSHNEQFF. CDR3 DNA sequence: TGTGCCAGCAGCTTAGCGACATCACACAATGAGCAGTTCTTC.

This clone was recorded only once. This chain links TRBV15 with TRBJ2-7; the match to TRBD2 covers 7 bases. The ends lost 1 base at V and 0 bases at J; junction bases unmatched: 6. This CDR3 has 16 amino acids. Looked up from germline, CDR1 is LNHNV and CDR2 is YYDKDF (reference sequence). The CDR3 region is CATSRGPRGSSYEQYF. The CDR3 nucleotides read TGTGCCACCAGCAGAGGCCCCCGCGGGAGCTCCTACGAGCAGTACTTC.

This chain joins TRBV11-2 and TRBJ2-2, with TRBD2 as a possible D gene (6 bases). The CDR3 is 15 residues long. The V gene lost 5 bases and the J gene lost 5 bases, with 15 bases spanning the gap. From germline, CDR1 is SGHAT and CDR2 FQNNGV. As DNA, the CDR3 is TGTGCCAGCAGCCCGTACACCGGGGGTACCGGGGAGCTGTTTTTT. Protein: CASSPYTGGTGELFF.

The chain links TRBV5-5 to TRBJ2-7, with TRBD2 as a possible D gene (6 bases). Trimming took off 1 base at V and 6 bases at J, with 20 bases between the two ends. The CDR3 has 16 amino acids. CDR1 is SGHKS and CDR2 is YYEKEE in the germline V gene (reference sequence). CDR3 residues: CASSLRAGTYKPEQYF. DNA of the CDR3: TGTGCCAGCAGCTTGAGGGCCGGGACTTACAAACCCGAGCAGTACTTC.

With respect to this clone: An end of the junction does not agree with germline; a read error may underlie this. This chain joins TRBV7-7 and TRBJ2-7; 7 positions agree with TRBD2. CDR3 length equals 14 residues. Germline lookup yields CDR1 SSHAT and CDR2 FNYEAQ (reference sequence). For the CDR3, the DNA is TGTGCTAGCAGCTTAGCGGGCAGATCCTACGAGCAGTACTTC. Amino acids: CASSLAGRSYEQYF.

The chain carries TRBV10-1 and TRBJ2-1; the D gene could be TRBD1 or TRBD2 (5 bases each). V was shortened by 10 bases and J by 9 bases, with 19 bases between the two germline ends. CDR1 and CDR2 (germline): WNHNN, SYGVQD (reference sequence). There are 13 residues in the CDR3. The CDR3 here is CATQRGPRSEQFF. The CDR3 DNA is TGCGCCACCCAACGGGGACCAAGGTCTGAGCAGTTCTTC.

This clone was observed a single time. The V and J genes are TRBV19 and TRBJ1-4; 9 nucleotides match TRBD1. V was clipped by 8 bases and J by 8 bases; unmatched bases: 9. Germline CDR1 LNHDA, CDR2 SQIVND (reference sequence). This CDR3 has 14 amino acids. CDR3 in amino acids: CASGGQGGWEKLFF. In nucleotides, the CDR3 is TGTGCCAGTGGGGGACAGGGAGGATGGGAAAAACTGTTTTTT.

The V call is TRBV9, the J call TRBJ2-3; D remains unclear. Germline lookup yields CDR1 SGDLS and CDR2 YYNGEE. This CDR3 is 15 amino acids long. V lost 0 bases and J 3 bases, leaving 11 bases between the germline ends. The CDR3 here is CASSVGFFATDTQYF. The CDR3 DNA reads TGTGCCAGCAGCGTAGGTTTTTTCGCGACAGATACGCAGTATTTT.

V is TRBV5-3 and J is TRBJ2-5; 15 bases line up with TRBD2. The DNA end is more similar to TRBJ2-7, so the J call may be wrong. TRBV5-3 is reported as an ORF; its role is uncertain. The CDR3 spans 18 residues. The CDR3 here is CARSSSGLAGGPEDEQYF. CDR3 coding DNA: TGTGCCAGAAGTTCATCAGGACTAGCGGGAGGGCCTGAGGACGAGCAGTACTTC.

The chain is built from TRBV30 and TRBJ2-2; 7 nucleotides line up with TRBD1. Germline-derived CDR1 and CDR2 are GTSNPN and SVGIG (reference sequence). Trimming at V came to 0 bases and at J to 6 bases, leaving 7 bases not matched to a gene. This CDR3 has 15 amino acids. The CDR3 DNA reads as TGTGCCTGGAGTGTACAGGGGAGTTATCCCGGGGAGCTGTTTTTT. This translates into CAWSVQGSYPGELFF.

The chain carries TRBV2 and TRBJ2-1, with D hard to call. The V end lost 3 bases, the J end lost 10 bases, and 7 bases lay between the germline ends. This CDR3 is built from 11 residues. The V gene's germline CDR1 is SNHLY and CDR2 FYNNEI. CDR3 protein: CASSEVGEQFF. The CDR3 coding sequence is TGTGCCAGCAGTGAGGTGGGGGAGCAGTTCTTC.

J is TRBJ2-6 and V is TRBV28; 9 nucleotides align to TRBD1. The CDR3 is 16 amino acids. V lost 6 bases and J lost 1; bases outside the gene matches: 4. In germline, CDR1 is MDHEN, CDR2 SYDVKM. CDR3 protein: CASRLTGGSGANVLTF. The CDR3 DNA is TGTGCCAGCAGACTGACAGGGGGATCTGGGGCCAACGTCCTGACTTTC.

The genes are TRBV6-1 and TRBJ1-1, with D maybe TRBD1 (6 bases). CDR1 and CDR2 from the germline V gene are MNHNS and SASEGT. This CDR3 is 16 amino acids long. Between the trimmed V and J ends, which lost 4 bases and 6 bases, there was a span of 21 bases. Here the CDR3 reads CASSGKGTGSYAEAFF. The DNA for the CDR3 is TGTGCCAGCAGTGGGAAGGGTACAGGGTCGTACGCTGAAGCTTTCTTT.

This clone was detected only a few times. V usage is TRBV5-1 and J usage is TRBJ1-5, with 12 bases that match TRBD1. The germline V gene has CDR1 SGHRS and CDR2 YFSETQ. V lost 4 bases and J lost 7; bases outside the gene matches: 9. The CDR3 loop spans 16 amino acids. CDR3 protein: CASSPAGQGAGQPQHF. CDR3 bases: TGCGCCAGCAGCCCTGCGGGACAGGGGGCTGGGCAGCCCCAGCATTTT.

V is TRBV6-1 and J is TRBJ1-2; the D is unclear. Germline V gives CDR1 MNHNS, CDR2 SASEGT. The CDR3 has 15 residues. V gave up 7 bases and J gave up 0 bases, with 15 bases separating them. CDR3 sequence: CASKRGQLSNYGYTF. DNA for the CDR3: TGTGCCAGCAAGCGAGGTCAGCTGTCTAACTATGGCTACACCTTC.

V gene TRBV28 combines with J gene TRBJ2-6; 7 bases align to TRBD2. Germline values: CDR1 MDHEN, CDR2 SYDVKM. The V segment lost 7 bases and the J segment 4 bases; nucleotides outside the gene matches: 7. This CDR3 is 15 amino acids long. CDR3 residues: CASTSLAAGANVLTF. The CDR3 DNA reads as TGTGCCAGCACCTCCCTAGCGGCGGGGGCCAACGTCCTGACTTTC.

The chain links TRBV5-4 to TRBJ2-3; 9 bases are shared with TRBD1. The germline gives CDR1 SGHNT, CDR2 YYREEE (reference sequence). Trimming cost V 0 bases and J 4 bases; bases outside gene matches: 6. This CDR3 spans 16 amino acids. CDR3 DNA: TGTGCCAGCAGCTTGGGGAGGGACAGGGCGGCAGATACGCAGTATTTT. This codes for CASSLGRDRAADTQYF.

The chain carries TRBV19 and TRBJ2-5; 10 bases are a match to TRBD2. V lost 5 bases and J lost 3; bases outside the gene matches: 3. In germline, CDR1 is LNHDA, CDR2 SQIVND (reference sequence). CDR3 length: 14 amino acids. For the CDR3, the DNA is TGTGCCAGTAGTTCAGCGGGAGGGAAAGAGACCCAGTACTTC. This encodes CASSSAGGKETQYF.